This T cell receptor (beta chain) was identified in a study of blood T cell repertoires in COVID-19. Original processing methods: The authors estimated nucleated cell counts from reference gene primer amplification. Method: immunoSEQ multiplex PCR; TCRdb's copy keeps in-frame clones and lacks some. V and J calls and clone size are given by that table; D and trimming were obtained from the DNA. This table holds about 350,000 clones, roughly 86% found once. The CDR3 runs 15 residues. Germline values: CDR1 MNHEY, CDR2 SVGAGI. V shed 0 bases and J shed 0 bases, with 6 bases lying between them. The receptor's source is a woman in her seventies with COVID-19, enrolled during active disease. The chain carries TRBV6-5 and TRBJ2-1; perhaps TRBD2 as D (6 bases). Sequenced: peripheral blood. The CDR3 spells CASSYSSGSYNEQFF. The CDR3 DNA follows: TGTGCCAGCAGTTACTCTAGCGGCTCCTACAATGAGCAGTTCTTC.